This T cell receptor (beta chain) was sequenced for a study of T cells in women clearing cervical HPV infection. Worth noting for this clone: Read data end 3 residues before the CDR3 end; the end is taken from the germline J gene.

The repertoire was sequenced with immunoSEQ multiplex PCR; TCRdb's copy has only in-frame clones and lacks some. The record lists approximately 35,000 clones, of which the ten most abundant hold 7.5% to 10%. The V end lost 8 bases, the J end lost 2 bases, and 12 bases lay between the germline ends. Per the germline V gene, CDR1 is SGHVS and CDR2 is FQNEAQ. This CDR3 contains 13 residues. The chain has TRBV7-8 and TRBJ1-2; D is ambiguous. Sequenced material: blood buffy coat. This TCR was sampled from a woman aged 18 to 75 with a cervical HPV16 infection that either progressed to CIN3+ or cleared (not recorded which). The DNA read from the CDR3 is TGTGCCAGCTCAGAAGGCGGGAACTATGGC. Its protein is CASSEGGNYG. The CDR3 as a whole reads CASSEGGNYGYTF.